The 7 T cell receptor beta chains below come from one sample, sequenced in a study of T cell responses to AZD1222 COVID-19 vaccine. The method was immunoSEQ multiplex PCR; TCRdb's version includes in-frame clones alone and lacks a portion of them. The data hold approximately 210,000 clones, with 90% to 95% observed a single time. The input for sequencing was peripheral blood, taken 28 days after the second dose of the MenACWY control vaccine. The receptors were gathered from an adult who received the MenACWY meningococcal vaccine as a control.

This chain joins TRBV14 and TRBJ2-1; TRBD2 matches at 14 bases. The CDR3 covers 15 residues. Germline V gene sequence: CDR1 SGHDN, CDR2 FVKESK. Unmatched junction bases numbered 1, after V lost 3 bases and J lost 6 bases. This CDR3 is CASSQGTSGGNEQFF. The CDR3 bases are TGTGCCAGCAGCCAGGGGACTAGCGGGGGCAATGAGCAGTTCTTC.

V is TRBV5-1 and J is TRBJ2-3; TRBD2 matches at 8 bases. Germline CDR1 and CDR2: SGHRS and YFSETQ. This CDR3 has 15 residues. V lost 2 bases to trimming and J lost 5 bases; unmatched junction nucleotides: 7. The CDR3 DNA is TGCGCCAGCAGCTTAAGCGGGAGCCCCCTAGATACGCAGTATTTT. This codes for CASSLSGSPLDTQYF.

The gene calls are TRBV5-4 and TRBJ2-7; 8 bases agree with TRBD1. V gave up 4 bases and J gave up 8 bases; unmatched junction bases: 5. Germline-derived CDR1 and CDR2 are SGHNT and YYREEE (reference sequence). CDR3 length: 12 amino acids. CDR3 sequence (DNA): TGTGCCAGCAGCACAACAGGGGGGAAGCAGTACTTC. The encoded protein is CASSTTGGKQYF.

The gene calls are TRBV5-8 and TRBJ1-5, with D unclear. Germline values: CDR1 SGHTS, CDR2 YDEGEE. The CDR3 covers 12 residues. The V end lost 7 bases, the J end lost 4 bases, and 9 bases lay between the germline ends. The CDR3 sequence is CASGTSNQPQHF. For the CDR3, the DNA is TGTGCCAGCGGCACCTCTAATCAGCCCCAGCATTTT.

In this sample, this clone turned up a few times. The rearrangement uses TRBV11-2 and TRBJ1-4; 7 positions agree with TRBD1. Germline trimming cut 5 bases from V and 5 bases from J; bases unmatched to any gene: 5. This CDR3 comprises 14 residues. Germline CDR1 is SGHAT and CDR2 is FQNNGV. CDR3 amino acids: CASSRQGGNEKLFF. The CDR3, as DNA: TGTGCCAGCAGCCGTCAGGGGGGGAATGAAAAACTGTTTTTT.

This chain uses TRBV6-6 with TRBJ2-7, with D possibly matching TRBD1 (7 bases). Germline CDR1 and CDR2: MNHNY and SVGAGI (reference sequence). The V end lost 5 bases, the J end lost 4 bases, and 24 bases lay between the germline ends. The CDR3 totals 17 residues. CDR3 bases: TGTGCCAGCAGTCGCGCTGCAGGGGGGCTAATTGGTTACGAGCAGTACTTC. It specifies CASSRAAGGLIGYEQYF.

The rearrangement uses TRBV5-1 and TRBJ1-5; possible D gene TRBD1, 5 bases. This CDR3 region has 16 residues. Per the germline V gene, CDR1 is SGHRS and CDR2 is YFSETQ. Trimming removed 3 bases from V and 4 bases from J, with 17 bases in between. The CDR3 is CASSWGPGGGNQPQHF. CDR3 DNA: TGCGCCAGCAGCTGGGGCCCAGGCGGTGGGAATCAGCCCCAGCATTTT.